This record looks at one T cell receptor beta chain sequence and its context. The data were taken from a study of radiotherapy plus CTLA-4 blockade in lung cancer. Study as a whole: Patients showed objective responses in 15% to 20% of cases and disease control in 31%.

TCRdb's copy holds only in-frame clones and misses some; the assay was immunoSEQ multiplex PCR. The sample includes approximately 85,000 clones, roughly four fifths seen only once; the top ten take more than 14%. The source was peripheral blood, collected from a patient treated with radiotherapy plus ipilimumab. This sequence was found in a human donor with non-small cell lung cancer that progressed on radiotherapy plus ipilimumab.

The CDR3, as DNA: TGTGCCACCAGCTTTGACCGACTCCCACATCAGCCCCAGCATTTT. Translating gives CATSFDRLPHQPQHF. V and J are TRBV15 and TRBJ1-5; D unclear. Between the trimmed V and J ends, which lost 5 bases and 5 bases, there was a span of 16 bases. The germline V gene has CDR1 LNHNV and CDR2 YYDKDF (reference sequence). The CDR3 has 15 amino acids.